This T cell receptor (beta chain) was retrieved from a study of CD8 T cells in ankylosing spondylitis. Germline V gene sequence: CDR1 DFQATT, CDR2 SNEGSKA (reference sequence). V was shortened by 1 base and J by 1 base, with 19 bases between the two germline ends. The CDR3 extends over 17 amino acids. General study points: Disease-linked clones were CD8+ and relatively rare in peripheral blood. Ankylosing spondylitis blood appeared to carry a characteristic TCR beta motif of roughly 8 highly homologous variants.

On this clonotype: The antigen is unknown.

TCRdb analysed the 5' RACE reads with MiXCR anew, one entry per CDR3 protein. The data hold about 90,000 distinct CDR3 sequences, with around 27% observed a single time. The sequence came from a male donor with ankylosing spondylitis or in good health (not recorded which). Sequencing was done on a sample of blood, either unsorted or a sorted T cell fraction (not recorded which). The V call is TRBV20-1, the J call TRBJ1-1; D gene unclear. The CDR3 loop is CSARVVFAGDRNTEAFF. Here the CDR3 DNA reads TGCAGTGCTAGAGTGGTGTTTGCCGGGGATCGGAACACTGAAGCTTTCTTT.